Below, 17 T cell receptor beta chains from the same sample are listed, as sequenced in a study of cytomegalovirus exposure and HLA in healthy donors (dated by TCRdb to 2017 to 2019). The library was prepared using the immunoSEQ multiplex PCR assay. For the multiplex PCR, a mixture combining 60 forward primers for TCR Vbeta segments and 13 reverse primers for TCR Jbeta segments was used. This immuneACCESS table, as held by TCRdb, lists in-frame sequences with V and J called but not all clones. Of the missing ones, under half trace to an unresolved V gene in checked studies; the others have no known cause. The sample records around 130,000 clones, more than 65% of which are singletons. The ten largest clones add up to approximately 3% of the sample. The sequencing sample was made of PBMCs. The receptor set was obtained from a young woman in good health and CMV-seropositive.

The rearrangement uses TRBV4-1 and TRBJ2-5; possible D gene TRBD1, 6 bases. The DNA matches TRBJ2-7 better at its end, which makes the J call doubtful. The CDR3 totals 14 residues. The V gene's germline CDR1 is MGHRA and CDR2 YSYEKL. CDR3 nucleotide sequence: TGCGCCAGCAGCCCCCCGGGACAACCCTACGAGCAGTACTTC. Translating it yields CASSPPGQPYEQYF.

The CDR3 spells CASRKTTGVGSPLHF. The DNA of the CDR3 is TGTGCCAGCCGAAAGACGACAGGGGTAGGGTCACCCCTCCACTTT. The chain employs TRBV6-1 and TRBJ1-6; 8 bases map to TRBD1. V dropped 8 bases and J dropped 10; count of bases not matched to a gene: 13. Germline CDR1 reads MNHNS; CDR2 reads SASEGT. The CDR3 is made up of 15 amino acids.

This chain uses TRBV13 with TRBJ2-2; 10 nucleotides match TRBD2. J gave up 7 bases and V 1 base, and 6 bases lay outside the gene matches. The V gene's germline CDR1 is PRHDT and CDR2 FYEKMQ (reference sequence). The CDR3 is made up of 16 amino acids. The CDR3 sequence: CASSLEAGGPSGELFF. The CDR3 nucleotides are TGTGCCAGCAGCTTAGAAGCGGGGGGGCCAAGCGGGGAGCTGTTTTTT.

The chain carries TRBV5-4 and TRBJ2-3; 10 bases map to TRBD2. J gave up 5 bases and V 6 bases, and 9 bases lay outside the gene matches. CDR3 length: 15 residues. Germline lookup yields CDR1 SGHNT and CDR2 YYREEE (reference sequence). The CDR3 spells CASMRAGGAGDTQYF. CDR3 nucleotides: TGTGCCAGCATGCGAGCGGGGGGGGCGGGAGATACGCAGTATTTT.

This chain connects TRBV5-1 to TRBJ2-3, with D possibly being TRBD2 (6 bases). The CDR3 covers 16 residues. CDR1 SGHRS and CDR2 YFSETQ come from the germline V gene. V shed 4 bases and J shed 2 bases, with 17 bases lying between them. The CDR3 nucleotides are TGCGCCAGCAGCCCCGGGAGCGGGCCCTACACAGATACGCAGTATTTT. Amino acid sequence: CASSPGSGPYTDTQYF. Variable domain in full (rest from reference TRBV5-1 and TRBJ2-3): KAGVTQTPRYLIKTRGQQVTLSCSPISGHRSVSWYQQTPGQGLQFLFEYFSETQRNKGNFPGRFSGRQFSNSRSEMNVSTLELGDSALYLCASSPGSGPYTDTQYFGPGTRLTVL.

The V gene is TRBV7-9, the J gene TRBJ2-3; 8 nucleotides align to TRBD2. Germline V gene data show CDR1 as SEHNR and CDR2 as FQNEAQ (reference sequence). Trimming removed 2 bases from V and 2 bases from J; junction bases left unmatched: 6. There are 16 residues in the CDR3. CDR3 bases: TGTGCCAGCAGCTTATTAGCGGGACATTTCACAGATACGCAGTATTTT. The encoded protein is CASSLLAGHFTDTQYF.

This sequence joins TRBV28 and TRBJ1-1; D unclear. Germline V gene sequence: CDR1 MDHEN, CDR2 SYDVKM. The CDR3 spans 14 residues. Trimming took 4 bases from V and 1 from J, leaving 10 bases between them. The CDR3 nucleotides are TGTGCCAGCAGTTCATTGTACTGGAACACTGAAGCTTTCTTT. It specifies CASSSLYWNTEAFF.

The chain recombines TRBV28 with TRBJ1-4; 9 nucleotides match TRBD1. V lost 6 bases and J lost 7; bases outside the gene matches: 6. There are 14 residues in the CDR3. In germline, CDR1 is MDHEN, CDR2 SYDVKM. The CDR3 sequence is CASSTGGAGEKLFF. The CDR3 nucleotides are TGTGCCAGCAGCACAGGGGGCGCAGGTGAAAAACTGTTTTTT.

The J gene is TRBJ2-5, the V gene TRBV7-9; 7 nucleotides match TRBD2. CDR1 is SEHNR and CDR2 is FQNEAQ in the germline V gene (reference sequence). Trimming removed 5 bases from V and 5 bases from J; junction bases left unmatched: 11. This CDR3 is built from 15 residues. The CDR3 nucleotides are TGTGCCAGCAGCCCCCCCCTAGCGGCGGGTGAGACCCAGTACTTC. Amino acid sequence: CASSPPLAAGETQYF.

The genes are TRBV27 and TRBJ1-3; a possible D gene is TRBD1 (6 bases). V was clipped by 6 bases and J by 0 bases, with 12 bases between them. CDR1 MNHEY and CDR2 SMNVEV come from the germline V gene (reference sequence). CDR3 length: 15 residues. The CDR3 sequence is CASRLTGYSGNTIYF. The CDR3 nucleotides read TGTGCCAGCAGGCTGACAGGTTACTCTGGAAACACCATATATTTT.

The chain carries TRBV9 and TRBJ2-5; tentative D call: TRBD2 (6 bases). The CDR3 consists of 17 residues. Germline V lookup: CDR1 SGDLS, CDR2 YYNGEE. V was cut by 1 base and J by 4 bases, with 20 bases left in between. CDR3 sequence: CASSVTPKSGGGETQYF. DNA for the CDR3: TGTGCCAGCAGCGTAACCCCAAAATCCGGGGGAGGAGAGACCCAGTACTTC.

Here the CDR3 reads CASTTAGDSGNTIYF. The CDR3 DNA follows: TGTGCCAGCACAACCGCCGGAGACTCTGGAAACACCATATATTTT. The rearrangement links TRBV25-1 to TRBJ1-3; D remains ambiguous. The germline V and J ends were trimmed by 7 bases and 0 bases, with 13 bases remaining between them. The length of the CDR3 is 15 residues. The germline gives CDR1 MGHDK, CDR2 SYGVNS. Filled out from reference TRBV25-1 and TRBJ1-3, the complete variable domain reads EADIYQTPRYLVIGTGKKITLECSQTMGHDKMYWYQQDPGMELHLIHYSYGVNSTEKGDLSSESTVSRIRTEHFPLTLESARPSHTSQYLCASTTAGDSGNTIYFGEGSWLTVV.

This clone was observed a few times. The genes are TRBV10-1 and TRBJ1-5, with 10 bases identical to TRBD1. The CDR3 is 16 amino acids. The germline gives CDR1 WNHNN, CDR2 SYGVQD (reference sequence). V trimming: 10 bases; J trimming: 4 bases; junction bases outside the gene matches: 13. The CDR3 is CAIPPRDRGRNQPQHF. For the CDR3, the DNA is TGCGCCATTCCCCCCCGGGACAGGGGAAGAAATCAGCCCCAGCATTTT.

This rearrangement joins TRBV18 to TRBJ1-2; the D is unclear. V dropped 3 bases and J dropped 1 base, with 12 bases sitting between them. CDR3 size: 15 residues. Germline CDR1 reads KGHSH; CDR2 reads LQKENI. The CDR3 region has the DNA TGTGCCAGCTCACCCGTAGCCGGGAATAACTATGGCTACACCTTC. Translating gives CASSPVAGNNYGYTF.

The rearrangement links TRBV18 to TRBJ2-7; weak D call: TRBD2 (6 bases). V was pared by 1 base and J by 5 bases, with 9 bases between. The CDR3 is made up of 13 amino acids. The germline CDR1 and CDR2 sequences are KGHSH and LQKENI. The CDR3 DNA reads TGTGCCAGCTCACCACGGGGGGACGACGAGCAGTACTTC. Translating it yields CASSPRGDDEQYF.

The chain employs TRBV28 and TRBJ2-7; TRBD1 matches at 7 bases. The CDR3 spans 15 residues. Germline V gives CDR1 MDHEN, CDR2 SYDVKM. V was pared by 5 bases and J by 4 bases, with 11 bases of the junction left unmatched. CDR3 residues: CASSPRQTGFYEQYF. CDR3 nucleotides: TGTGCCAGCAGTCCCAGGCAGACAGGGTTTTACGAGCAGTACTTC.

This clone was seen a few times. The chain links TRBV5-6 to TRBJ2-5, with D possibly TRBD1 on 6 matching bases. The V gene lost 0 bases and the J gene lost 5 bases, with 14 bases spanning the gap. This CDR3 spans 15 amino acids. The germline CDR1 and CDR2 sequences are SGHDT and YYEEEE. The DNA for the CDR3 is TGTGCCAGCAGCTTGGTGTCAGGGGAACGGGAGACCCAGTACTTC. It is translated as CASSLVSGERETQYF.